One sample yielded the 32 T cell receptor beta chains listed below, sequenced in a study of blood T cell repertoires in COVID-19. Clones were read by immunoSEQ multiplex PCR, and TCRdb kept only the in-frame ones, dropping some. The sample includes 390,000 or so clones, 70% to 90% of them seen just once. The sample comprised peripheral blood. These receptors were collected from a woman aged 25 to 39 with COVID-19, enrolled during active disease.

The genes are TRBV7-3 and TRBJ2-1; 10 positions agree with TRBD1. There are 14 residues in the CDR3. The V and J ends lost 5 bases and 9 bases, in that order; junction bases with no gene match: 7. Germline assignment: CDR1 SGHTA and CDR2 FQGTGA. The CDR3 sequence: CASSRGTGEGEQFF. As DNA, the CDR3 is TGTGCCAGCAGCCGAGGGACAGGGGAGGGTGAGCAGTTCTTC.

The chain employs TRBV5-4 and TRBJ2-3, with D perhaps TRBD1 (6 bases). Looked up from germline, CDR1 is SGHNT and CDR2 is YYREEE (reference sequence). The CDR3 length is 16 residues. V was pared by 4 bases and J by 5 bases, with 20 bases between. The CDR3 bases are TGTGCCAGCAGCCCTGGGTATAGGGGGAGCGGAGATACGCAGTATTTT. Its protein is CASSPGYRGSGDTQYF.

The chain recombines TRBV27 with TRBJ1-2, with D perhaps matching TRBD1 (5 bases). V shed 4 bases and J shed 1 base, with 10 bases lying between them. CDR3 size: 14 residues. Germline V CDR1 and CDR2: MNHEY, SMNVEV (reference sequence). Here the CDR3 DNA reads TGTGCCAGCAGTTCTACAGGCCTTAACTATGGCTACACCTTC. This sequence encodes CASSSTGLNYGYTF.

The CDR3 bases are TGTGCCAGTAGTATGGTCAGCGGGAGCTCCTACAATGAGCAGTTCTTC. Translated: CASSMVSGSSYNEQFF. The rearrangement uses TRBV19 and TRBJ2-1; 8 positions match TRBD2. Per the germline V gene, CDR1 is LNHDA and CDR2 is SQIVND (reference sequence). The CDR3 is made up of 16 amino acids. J gave up 0 bases and V 3 bases, and 4 bases lay outside the gene matches.

The rearrangement joins TRBV5-6 to TRBJ2-3, with 14 bases lining up with TRBD2. The CDR3 runs 17 residues. The V gene end was trimmed by 4 bases and the J gene end by 3 bases; junction bases not matched to a gene: 7. The germline CDR1 and CDR2 sequences are SGHDT and YYEEEE. CDR3 region: CASSRRTSGRRTDTQYF. DNA of the CDR3: TGTGCCAGCAGCCGACGGACTAGCGGGAGGCGGACAGATACGCAGTATTTT.

V is TRBV30 and J is TRBJ2-1; the match to TRBD1 covers 12 bases. From germline, CDR1 is GTSNPN and CDR2 SVGIG (reference sequence). The ends lost 5 bases at V and 4 bases at J; junction bases unmatched: 9. The CDR3 is made up of 16 amino acids. The CDR3 DNA is TGTGCCTGGTCAGGGACAGGGGGCGTAAGGTACAATGAGCAGTTCTTC. Translating gives CAWSGTGGVRYNEQFF.

This chain uses TRBV4-1 with TRBJ2-7; 7 positions agree with TRBD1. The J segment lost 6 bases and the V segment lost 5 bases, leaving 13 bases of the junction unmatched. The CDR3 consists of 15 residues. The V gene's germline CDR1 is MGHRA and CDR2 YSYEKL. The CDR3 here is CASSYYTGTEREQYF. The CDR3 DNA follows: TGCGCCAGCAGCTACTATACCGGGACAGAACGCGAGCAGTACTTC.

The chain recombines TRBV5-1 with TRBJ2-7, with D tentatively TRBD1 (6 bases). This CDR3 has 14 amino acids. The V and J ends lost 4 bases and 1 base respectively, with 12 bases between them. Germline assignment: CDR1 SGHRS and CDR2 YFSETQ. CDR3 amino acids: CASSVQGQSYEQYF. The CDR3, as DNA: TGCGCCAGCAGCGTACAGGGCCAATCCTACGAGCAGTACTTC. Full variable domain (rest looked up from reference TRBV5-1 and TRBJ2-7): KAGVTQTPRYLIKTRGQQVTLSCSPISGHRSVSWYQQTPGQGLQFLFEYFSETQRNKGNFPGRFSGRQFSNSRSEMNVSTLELGDSALYLCASSVQGQSYEQYFGPGTRLTVT.

This clone appeared once. The J gene is TRBJ2-3, the V gene TRBV4-1, with D unclear. The germline V and J ends were trimmed by 1 base and 0 bases, with 11 bases remaining between them. The CDR3 is made up of 16 amino acids. The germline V gene has CDR1 MGHRA and CDR2 YSYEKL. For the CDR3, the DNA is TGCGCCAGCAGCCAAGGGGTAAGCGTTAGCACAGATACGCAGTATTTT. The encoded protein is CASSQGVSVSTDTQYF.

This sequence joins TRBV7-3 and TRBJ2-6; no reliable D call. CDR3 size: 15 residues. V was clipped by 6 bases and J by 1 base, with 10 bases between them. The germline gives CDR1 SGHTA, CDR2 FQGTGA. CDR3 region: CASSFGLSGANVLTF. In nucleotides, the CDR3 is TGTGCCAGCAGTTTCGGGTTATCTGGGGCCAACGTCCTGACTTTC.

The chain links TRBV5-1 to TRBJ2-7; 8 nucleotides agree with TRBD1. Germline CDR1 SGHRS, CDR2 YFSETQ. The CDR3 runs to 16 residues. V lost 0 bases and J lost 2; bases outside the gene matches: 7. The CDR3 bases are TGCGCCAGCAGCTTGGCCTGGGACAGGCTAGCCTACGAGCAGTACTTC. This sequence encodes CASSLAWDRLAYEQYF.

J is TRBJ2-2 and V is TRBV19; D uncertain. Per germline, CDR1 LNHDA and CDR2 SQIVND (reference sequence). V lost 3 bases to trimming and J lost 4 bases, with 12 bases between them. This CDR3 region has 15 residues. The CDR3 DNA reads as TGTGCCAGTAGTATGGGCCACGCAGTCACCGGGGAGCTGTTTTTT. This sequence encodes CASSMGHAVTGELFF.

The gene calls are TRBV7-9 and TRBJ1-4, with D perhaps matching TRBD1 (5 bases). CDR1 is SEHNR, CDR2 FQNEAQ, per germline (reference sequence). Deletions cut 4 bases from V and 7 bases from J, with 19 bases between. The CDR3 extends over 16 amino acids. CDR3 loop: CASSSSGREGSEKLFF. DNA of the CDR3: TGTGCCAGCAGCTCGTCGGGCAGGGAAGGGTCTGAAAAACTGTTTTTT.

The chain has TRBV19 and TRBJ1-4; 8 bases fit TRBD1. V dropped 8 bases and J dropped 14; count of bases not matched to a gene: 13. Germline V gene lookup returns CDR1 LNHDA and CDR2 SQIVND (reference sequence). CDR3 length equals 13 residues. The chain's CDR3 is CASAVELRDRLFF. In nucleotides, the CDR3 is TGTGCCAGTGCGGTCGAACTCCGGGACAGGCTGTTTTTT.

The rearrangement uses TRBV27 and TRBJ2-7; 7 nucleotides agree with TRBD1. Germline V CDR1 and CDR2: MNHEY, SMNVEV (reference sequence). This CDR3 region has 13 residues. The trim removed 4 bases at V and 3 bases at J, leaving 3 bases unmatched. CDR3: CASSSQGIYEQYF. CDR3 sequence (DNA): TGTGCCAGCAGTTCACAGGGGATCTACGAGCAGTACTTC.

The chain has TRBV19 and TRBJ2-2, with 7 positions matching TRBD2. The CDR3 sequence is 17 residues long. Per the germline V gene, CDR1 is LNHDA and CDR2 is SQIVND (reference sequence). The V gene end was trimmed by 7 bases and the J gene end by 3 bases; junction bases not matched to a gene: 14. In DNA, the CDR3 is TGTGCCAGTAATCATATTATCGGGAGCGGGGACACCGGGGAGCTGTTTTTT. It codes for CASNHIIGSGDTGELFF.

This sequence joins TRBV6-5 and TRBJ2-7; TRBD2 aligns across 7 bases. The V segment lost 4 bases and the J segment 5 bases; nucleotides outside the gene matches: 8. CDR1 MNHEY and CDR2 SVGAGI come from the germline V gene. This CDR3 has 14 amino acids. In nucleotides, the CDR3 is TGTGCCAGCAGTTCTCGGGAGGCCCTCCACGAGCAGTACTTC. Translated: CASSSREALHEQYF.

This chain joins TRBV7-3 and TRBJ2-1; 7 bases map to TRBD1. V dropped 5 bases and J dropped 0; count of bases not matched to a gene: 4. CDR1 SGHTA and CDR2 FQGTGA come from the germline V gene. The CDR3 sequence is 15 residues long. CDR3 sequence (DNA): TGTGCCAGCAGCCGGGGACAGAGCTCCTACAATGAGCAGTTCTTC. Its translation: CASSRGQSSYNEQFF.

J is TRBJ2-4 and V is TRBV5-1, with 7 bases that match TRBD1. The length of the CDR3 is 16 residues. Germline V lookup: CDR1 SGHRS, CDR2 YFSETQ. V lost 4 bases to trimming and J lost 7 bases; unmatched junction nucleotides: 14. The CDR3 reads CASSRDSGSTGNIQYF. CDR3 in DNA: TGCGCCAGCAGCCGGGACAGTGGTTCGACCGGGAACATTCAGTACTTC.

The chain has TRBV21-1 and TRBJ2-5; the tabulated D call, TRBD2, remains unverified against the DNA. TRBV21-1 is labeled a pseudogene. The CDR3 has 19 residues. CDR3 nucleotide sequence: TGTGCCAGCAGCAAAGGACTAGCGGGAGGGCTTCAAGGCCAAGAGACCCAGTACTTC. Protein product: CASSKGLAGGLQGQETQYF.

The CDR3 region is CASSLDPLGGANEKLFF. The CDR3 nucleotides are TGTGCCAGCAGCTTAGATCCCCTGGGGGGGGCCAATGAAAAACTGTTTTTT. The chain combines TRBV7-2 with TRBJ1-4; perhaps TRBD1 as D (6 bases). Germline V gives CDR1 SGHTA, CDR2 FQGNSA. The CDR3 extends over 17 amino acids. V lost 1 base, J lost 5 bases, and 17 bases lay in between.

The chain is built from TRBV3-1 (or the pseudogene TRBV3-2) and TRBJ1-2; D is uncertain. The CDR3 covers 16 residues. V gave up 4 bases and J gave up 2 bases, with 17 bases separating them. CDR1 is LGHDT, CDR2 YNNKEL, per germline (reference sequence). The CDR3 reads CASSPIRTTENYGYTF. The CDR3 bases are TGTGCCAGCAGCCCCATAAGGACTACCGAAAACTATGGCTACACCTTC.

The chain recombines TRBV6-5 with TRBJ1-4; 7 nucleotides align to TRBD1. Germline CDR1 and CDR2: MNHEY and SVGAGI. V trimming: 8 bases; J trimming: 7 bases; junction bases outside the gene matches: 4. This CDR3 region has 12 residues. The CDR3 spells CASGDRAEKLFF. The DNA for the CDR3 is TGTGCCAGCGGAGACAGGGCTGAAAAACTGTTTTTT.

V gene TRBV28 combines with J gene TRBJ2-6; TRBD1 is a possible D gene (6 bases). V shed 5 bases and J shed 1 base, with 12 bases lying between them. Germline V gene data show CDR1 as MDHEN and CDR2 as SYDVKM. CDR3 length equals 16 residues. CDR3 in DNA: TGTGCCAGCAGTAACGGACAGTTATCTGGGGCCAACGTCCTGACTTTC. Translation gives CASSNGQLSGANVLTF.

This chain links TRBV5-5 with TRBJ2-5; 10 bases line up with TRBD1. V gave up 0 bases and J gave up 2 bases; unmatched junction bases: 4. From germline, CDR1 is SGHKS and CDR2 YYEKEE (reference sequence). This CDR3 is built from 16 residues. The CDR3 bases are TGTGCCAGCAGCTTGGGGATGGGACAGGGGCAAGAGACCCAGTACTTC. This translates into CASSLGMGQGQETQYF.

J is TRBJ1-2 and V is TRBV4-3; tentatively, D is TRBD1 (5 bases). This CDR3 has 14 amino acids. Germline V gene lookup returns CDR1 LGHNA and CDR2 YSLEER. Trimming left V 2 bases short and J 4 bases short, with 11 bases between. The CDR3 nucleotides read TGCGCCAGCAGCCAATCGGGGGGAATCTATGGCTACACCTTC. It is translated as CASSQSGGIYGYTF.

V and J are TRBV28 and TRBJ1-3; D is uncertain. Germline V gene data show CDR1 as MDHEN and CDR2 as SYDVKM. CDR3 size: 15 residues. Trimming took off 3 bases at V and 4 bases at J, with 13 bases between the two ends. The CDR3 is CASSLALGEGNTIYF. In nucleotides, the CDR3 is TGTGCCAGCAGTTTGGCGCTCGGGGAGGGAAACACCATATATTTT.

Note on this clone: Other nucleotide sequences from this sample produce the same CDR3. V usage is TRBV18 and J usage is TRBJ2-3; tentative D call: TRBD2 (6 bases). Per the germline V gene, CDR1 is KGHSH and CDR2 is LQKENI. The CDR3 is made up of 15 amino acids. V was trimmed by 0 bases and J by 4 bases, leaving 11 bases between them. CDR3 amino acids: CASSPPTGGADTQYF. In nucleotides, the CDR3 is TGTGCCAGCTCACCACCGACCGGAGGGGCAGATACGCAGTATTTT.

The chain links TRBV2 to TRBJ2-7; 15 nucleotides agree with TRBD2. This CDR3 is built from 14 residues. Germline CDR1 reads SNHLY; CDR2 reads FYNNEI. The CDR3 DNA reads as TGTGCTACGGGGGGGACTAGCGGGAGGTACGAGCAGTACTTC. Translation: CATGGTSGRYEQYF.

V and J are TRBV11-1 and TRBJ1-3; D not resolved. V lost 5 bases, J lost 0 bases, and 5 bases lay in between. The germline gives CDR1 SGHAT, CDR2 FQDESV (reference sequence). The CDR3 totals 13 residues. CDR3: CASSLTSGNTIYF. In nucleotides, the CDR3 is TGTGCCAGCAGCCTAACCTCTGGAAACACCATATATTTT.

The CDR3 DNA reads as TGTGCCACCAGCCGGACTAGCGGGAGCTACGAGCAGTACTTC. Residues: CATSRTSGSYEQYF. The J gene is TRBJ2-7, the V gene TRBV15, with TRBD2 matching 13 bases. The V gene's germline CDR1 is LNHNV and CDR2 YYDKDF (reference sequence). V shed 5 bases, J shed 3 bases, and the junction held 1 base outside the gene matches. CDR3 size: 14 residues.

The gene calls are TRBV30 and TRBJ2-1, with TRBD2 identical over 14 bases. Trimming took 2 bases from V and 5 from J; bases not matched to a gene: 14. CDR1 and CDR2 (germline): GTSNPN, SVGIG (reference sequence). This CDR3 contains 19 residues. CDR3 DNA sequence: TGTGCCTGGAGTCGCCCCGGGACTAGCGGGAGTAAAAGGAACAATGAGCAGTTCTTC. It translates to CAWSRPGTSGSKRNNEQFF.